The 8 T cell receptor beta chains presented below share a single source sample, sequenced in a study of T cell changes during pregnancy in multiple sclerosis. The data were produced by immunoSEQ multiplex PCR, yet TCRdb's version contains in-frame clones alone and is incomplete. This repertoire shows more than 100,000 clones, about 90% found once; its top ten account for 0.8% to 1%. Source: peripheral blood, taken after pregnancy. Receptor source: a female donor with multiple sclerosis, enrolled in a pregnancy study.

The chain carries TRBV5-4 and TRBJ2-5; 11 bases fit TRBD2. This CDR3 has 16 amino acids. In germline, CDR1 is SGHNT, CDR2 YYREEE (reference sequence). The V gene end was trimmed by 4 bases and the J gene end by 7 bases; junction bases not matched to a gene: 12. This CDR3 reads CASSLGTSGREGTQYF. CDR3 DNA sequence: TGTGCCAGCAGCCTTGGGACTAGCGGACGGGAAGGGACCCAGTACTTC.

Note on this clone: A read error may produce the germline difference seen at one junction end. The chain is built from TRBV5-4 and TRBJ1-2, with D unclear. CDR1 SGHNT and CDR2 YYREEE come from the germline V gene (reference sequence). The CDR3 consists of 14 residues. The CDR3 DNA sequence: TGTGCCAGCAGCTTGGCCGTTGGCAGTGGAGGAAATGAATTC. Its translation is CASSLAVGSGGNEF.

The rearrangement uses TRBV5-1 and TRBJ1-2; TRBD1 matches 10 bases. This CDR3 is built from 14 residues. J was trimmed by 6 bases and V by 4 bases; bases with no gene match: 6. Germline lookup yields CDR1 SGHRS and CDR2 YFSETQ. Here the CDR3 reads CASSPETGGDGYTF. CDR3 coding DNA: TGCGCCAGCAGCCCCGAGACAGGGGGCGATGGCTACACCTTC.

This clone has only one observation. The rearrangement joins TRBV5-4 to TRBJ1-1; D may be TRBD1 (6 bases). Germline CDR1 is SGHNT and CDR2 is YYREEE (reference sequence). This CDR3 spans 15 amino acids. Trimming took 4 bases from V and 1 from J, leaving 14 bases between them. The CDR3 here is CASSPLRQANTEAFF. The CDR3 DNA reads TGTGCCAGCAGCCCCCTGAGACAGGCGAACACTGAAGCTTTCTTT. The variable domain in full, with the rest retrieved from reference TRBV5-4 and TRBJ1-1, is ETGVTQSPTHLIKTRGQQVTLRCSSQSGHNTVSWYQQALGQGPQFIFQYYREEENGRGNFPPRFSGLQFPNYSSELNVNALELDDSALYLCASSPLRQANTEAFFGQGTRLTVV.

The genes are TRBV13 and TRBJ2-7; tentative D call: TRBD2 (6 bases). CDR1 and CDR2 (germline): PRHDT, FYEKMQ (reference sequence). V was cut by 0 bases and J by 3 bases, with 15 bases left in between. The CDR3 is 16 residues long. CDR3 sequence reads: CASSLGLEGPLYEQYF. CDR3 nucleotide sequence: TGTGCCAGCAGCTTAGGCCTGGAGGGCCCCCTCTACGAGCAGTACTTC.

V usage is TRBV7-2 and J usage is TRBJ1-2, with TRBD1 identical over 8 bases. Per germline, CDR1 SGHTA and CDR2 FQGNSA. The CDR3 covers 14 residues. V trimming: 5 bases; J trimming: 8 bases; junction bases outside the gene matches: 10. The DNA for the CDR3 is TGTGCCAGCAGCCCCGACAGGGGCCGTCAAGGCTACACCTTC. It translates to CASSPDRGRQGYTF.

V and J are TRBV6-5 and TRBJ1-6; 10 bases are shared with TRBD1. Unmatched junction bases numbered 5, after V lost 5 bases and J lost 10 bases. The CDR3 sequence is 14 residues long. Looked up from germline, CDR1 is MNHEY and CDR2 is SVGAGI. The CDR3 nucleotides read TGTGCCAGCAGTAGGACAGGGGGAGGCTCACCCCTCCACTTT. Protein sequence: CASSRTGGGSPLHF.

The V and J genes are TRBV6-5 and TRBJ1-2, with D unclear. The length of the CDR3 is 13 residues. Germline loops: CDR1 MNHEY, CDR2 SVGAGI. Trimming stripped 2 bases from V and 7 bases from J, with 11 bases between. The CDR3 here is CASSYGGSGGYTF. Here the CDR3 DNA reads TGTGCCAGCAGTTACGGTGGGAGCGGTGGCTACACCTTC.